The clone carrying this T cell receptor (beta chain) appeared a few times. Measured with immunoSEQ multiplex PCR; TCRdb has only the in-frame clones, and not every one. The profile shows roughly 48,000 clones, about four fifths of them singletons. This entry comes from a study of OX40 agonist ivuxolimab in advanced cancers. Germline CDR1 and CDR2: MNHEY and SMNVEV (reference sequence). The V gene end was trimmed by 7 bases and the J gene end by 4 bases; junction bases not matched to a gene: 24. The CDR3 loop spans 21 amino acids. The study sampled blood at baseline, cycle 4 day 1, and cycle 7 day 1. The sample in question was CD4+ or CD8+ T cells sorted from blood, obtained in a trial of the OX40 agonist ivuxolimab. The receptor was derived from an adult with an advanced solid tumor such as melanoma, head and neck, liver or kidney cancer. The chain recombines TRBV27 with TRBJ2-1; 11 nucleotides align to TRBD2. CDR3 sequence reads: CASTLRAKTSSLAGVYNEQFF. In nucleotides, the CDR3 is TGTGCCAGCACCTTAAGGGCCAAAACTTCTTCACTAGCGGGAGTTTACAATGAGCAGTTCTTC.